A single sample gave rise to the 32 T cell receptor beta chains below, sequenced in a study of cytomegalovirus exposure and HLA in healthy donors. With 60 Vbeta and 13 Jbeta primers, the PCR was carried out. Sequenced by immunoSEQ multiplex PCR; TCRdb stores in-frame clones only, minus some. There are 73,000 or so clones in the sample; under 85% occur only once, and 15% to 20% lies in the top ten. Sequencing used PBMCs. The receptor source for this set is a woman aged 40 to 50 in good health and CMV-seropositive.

The CDR3 sequence is CASSPTSGAVRGELFF. For the CDR3, the DNA is TGCGCCAGCAGCCCGACTAGCGGGGCCGTTAGGGGGGAGCTGTTTTTT. The chain joins TRBV4-1 to TRBJ2-2, with 11 bases matching TRBD2. The CDR3 length is 16 residues. Germline assignment: CDR1 MGHRA and CDR2 YSYEKL. The V segment lost 4 bases and the J segment 8 bases; nucleotides outside the gene matches: 9.

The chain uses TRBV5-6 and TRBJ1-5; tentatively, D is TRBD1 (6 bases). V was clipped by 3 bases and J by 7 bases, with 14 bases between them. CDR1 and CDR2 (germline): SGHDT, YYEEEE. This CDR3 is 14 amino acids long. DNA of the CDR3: TGTGCCAGCAGCTCGGACAGCGAGGGACAGCCCCAGCATTTT. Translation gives CASSSDSEGQPQHF. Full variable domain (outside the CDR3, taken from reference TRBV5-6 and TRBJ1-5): DAGVTQSPTHLIKTRGQQVTLRCSPKSGHDTVSWYQQALGQGPQFIFQYYEEEERQRGNFPDRFSGHQFPNYSSELNVNALLLGDSALYLCASSSDSEGQPQHFGDGTRLSIL.

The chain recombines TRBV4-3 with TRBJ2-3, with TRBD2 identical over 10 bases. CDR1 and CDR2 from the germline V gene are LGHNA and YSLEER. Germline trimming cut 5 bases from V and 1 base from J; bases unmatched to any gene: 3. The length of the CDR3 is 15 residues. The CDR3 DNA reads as TGCGCCAGCAGCACTGGGACTAGCGGCACAGATACGCAGTATTTT. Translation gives CASSTGTSGTDTQYF.

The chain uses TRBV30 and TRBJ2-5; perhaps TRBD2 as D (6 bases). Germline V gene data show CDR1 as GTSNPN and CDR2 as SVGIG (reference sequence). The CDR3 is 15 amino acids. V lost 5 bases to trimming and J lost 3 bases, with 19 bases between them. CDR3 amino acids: CAWDPMGDFEETQYF. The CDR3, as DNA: TGTGCCTGGGACCCAATGGGGGACTTCGAAGAGACCCAGTACTTC.

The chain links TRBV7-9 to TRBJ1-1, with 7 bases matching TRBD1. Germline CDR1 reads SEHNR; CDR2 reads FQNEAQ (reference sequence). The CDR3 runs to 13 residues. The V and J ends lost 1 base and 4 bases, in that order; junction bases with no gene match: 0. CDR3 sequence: CASSLGTGTEAFF. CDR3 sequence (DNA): TGTGCCAGCAGCTTAGGGACAGGCACTGAAGCTTTCTTT.

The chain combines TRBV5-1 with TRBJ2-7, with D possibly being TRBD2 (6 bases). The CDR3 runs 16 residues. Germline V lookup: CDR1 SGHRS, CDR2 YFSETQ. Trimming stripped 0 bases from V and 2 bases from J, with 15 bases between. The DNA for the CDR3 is TGCGCCAGCAGCTTGGCCGGCAGGGAGGCCCCCTACGAGCAGTACTTC. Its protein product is CASSLAGREAPYEQYF.

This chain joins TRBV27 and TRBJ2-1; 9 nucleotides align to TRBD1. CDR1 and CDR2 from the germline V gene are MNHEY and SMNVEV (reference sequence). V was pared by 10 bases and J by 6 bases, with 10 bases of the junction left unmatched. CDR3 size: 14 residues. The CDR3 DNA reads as TGTGCCACCAGAGGAGGACAGGGGCCCAATGAGCAGTTCTTC. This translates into CATRGGQGPNEQFF.

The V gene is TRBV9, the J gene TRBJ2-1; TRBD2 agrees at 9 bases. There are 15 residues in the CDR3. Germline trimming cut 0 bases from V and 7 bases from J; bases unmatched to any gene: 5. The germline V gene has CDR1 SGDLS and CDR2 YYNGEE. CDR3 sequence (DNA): TGTGCCAGCAGCGTAGCGGGCGGGAGGGAAAATGAGCAGTTCTTC. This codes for CASSVAGGRENEQFF. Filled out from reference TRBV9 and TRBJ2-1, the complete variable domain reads DSGVTQTPKHLITATGQRVTLRCSPRSGDLSVYWYQQSLDQGLQFLIQYYNGEERAKGNILERFSAQQFPDLHSELNLSSLELGDSALYFCASSVAGGRENEQFFGPGTRLTVL.

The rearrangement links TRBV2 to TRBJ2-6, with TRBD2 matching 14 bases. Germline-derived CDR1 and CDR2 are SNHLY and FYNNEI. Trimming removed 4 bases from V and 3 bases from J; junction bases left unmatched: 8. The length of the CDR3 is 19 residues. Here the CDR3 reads CASSARTSGRFGGANVLTF. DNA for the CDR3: TGTGCCAGCAGTGCCCGGACTAGCGGGAGGTTTGGTGGGGCCAACGTCCTGACTTTC. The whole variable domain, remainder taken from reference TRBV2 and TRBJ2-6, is EPEVTQTPSHQVTQMGQEVILRCVPISNHLYFYWYRQILGQKVEFLVSFYNNEISEKSEIFDDQFSVERPDGSNFTLKIRSTKLEDSAMYFCASSARTSGRFGGANVLTFGAGSRLTVL.

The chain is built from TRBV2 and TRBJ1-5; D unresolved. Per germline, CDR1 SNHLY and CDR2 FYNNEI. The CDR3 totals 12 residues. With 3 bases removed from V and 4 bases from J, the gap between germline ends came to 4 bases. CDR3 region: CASSDSNQPQHF. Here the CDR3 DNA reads TGTGCCAGCAGTGACAGTAATCAGCCCCAGCATTTT.

The CDR3 nucleotides are TGTGCCAGCAGCCAAGAATCGAATGCGCTTGGTATTGAGCAGTTCTTC. This encodes CASSQESNALGIEQFF. The chain employs TRBV4-2 and TRBJ2-1, with D unclear. The V gene lost 0 bases and the J gene lost 9 bases, with 18 bases spanning the gap. The CDR3 length is 16 residues. The germline gives CDR1 LGHNA, CDR2 YNFKEQ.

The CDR3 nucleotides read TGCGCCAGCAGCCAAGCCAGGGCAAATGAAAAACTGTTTTTT. Amino acid sequence: CASSQARANEKLFF. This chain joins TRBV4-3 and TRBJ1-4, with a weak D call TRBD1 (5 bases). There are 14 residues in the CDR3. Looked up from germline, CDR1 is LGHNA and CDR2 is YSLEER. V gave up 1 base and J gave up 5 bases, with 8 bases separating them.

CDR3 DNA sequence: TGTGCCGGGGAGGGCCTTGGGGGAGCTTTCTTT. It codes for CAGEGLGGAFF. The chain employs TRBV30 and TRBJ1-1, with a weak D call TRBD1 (5 bases). Germline V gives CDR1 GTSNPN, CDR2 SVGIG (reference sequence). This CDR3 is 11 amino acids long. The ends were cut back, 8 bases at V and 10 bases at J, with 17 bases in the middle.

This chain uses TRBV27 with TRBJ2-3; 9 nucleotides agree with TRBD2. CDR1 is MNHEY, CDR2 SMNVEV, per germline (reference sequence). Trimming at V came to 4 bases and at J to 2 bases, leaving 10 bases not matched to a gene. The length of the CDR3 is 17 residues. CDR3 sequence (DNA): TGTGCCAGCAGTTCCCCACCTCTAGCGGGGCTCACAGATACGCAGTATTTT. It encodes CASSSPPLAGLTDTQYF.

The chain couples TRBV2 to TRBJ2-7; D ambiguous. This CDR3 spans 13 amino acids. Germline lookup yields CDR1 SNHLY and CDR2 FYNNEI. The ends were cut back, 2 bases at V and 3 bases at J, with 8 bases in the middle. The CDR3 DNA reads TGTGCCAGCAGTGAAAGACACCTCTACGAGCAGTACTTC. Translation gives CASSERHLYEQYF.

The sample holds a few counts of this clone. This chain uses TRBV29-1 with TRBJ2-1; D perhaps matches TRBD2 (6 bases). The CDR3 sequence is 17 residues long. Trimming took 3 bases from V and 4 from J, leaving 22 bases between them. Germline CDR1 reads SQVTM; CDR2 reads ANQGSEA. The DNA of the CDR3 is TGCAGCGTTGATGGGGCTCCCGGGACTCTCCCTTACAATGAGCAGTTCTTC. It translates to CSVDGAPGTLPYNEQFF.

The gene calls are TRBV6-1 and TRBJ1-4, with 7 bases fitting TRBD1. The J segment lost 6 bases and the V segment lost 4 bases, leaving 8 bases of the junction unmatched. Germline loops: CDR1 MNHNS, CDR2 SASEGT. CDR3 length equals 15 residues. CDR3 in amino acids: CASSGRTGLHEKLFF. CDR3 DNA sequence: TGTGCCAGCAGTGGGCGGACAGGCCTCCATGAAAAACTGTTTTTT.

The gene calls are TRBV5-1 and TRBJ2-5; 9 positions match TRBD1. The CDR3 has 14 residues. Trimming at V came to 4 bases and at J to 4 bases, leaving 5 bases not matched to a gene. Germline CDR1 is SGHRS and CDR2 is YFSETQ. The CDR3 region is CASSPGTGRETQYF. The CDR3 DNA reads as TGCGCCAGCAGCCCCGGGACAGGGCGAGAGACCCAGTACTTC.

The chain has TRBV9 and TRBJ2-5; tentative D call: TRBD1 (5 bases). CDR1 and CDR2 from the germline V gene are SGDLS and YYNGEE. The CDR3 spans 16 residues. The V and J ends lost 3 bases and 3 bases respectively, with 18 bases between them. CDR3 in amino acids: CASSGALGQKKETQYF. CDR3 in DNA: TGTGCCAGCAGCGGGGCCCTGGGGCAGAAAAAAGAGACCCAGTACTTC.

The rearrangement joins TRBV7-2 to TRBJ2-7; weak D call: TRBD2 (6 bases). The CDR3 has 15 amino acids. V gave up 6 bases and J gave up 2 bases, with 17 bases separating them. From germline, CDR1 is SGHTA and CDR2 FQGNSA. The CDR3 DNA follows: TGTGCCAGCAGACCCGGAGGGAGGCCCACCTACGAGCAGTACTTC. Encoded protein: CASRPGGRPTYEQYF. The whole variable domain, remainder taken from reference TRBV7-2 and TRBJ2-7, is GAGVSQSPSNKVTEKGKDVELRCDPISGHTALYWYRQSLGQGLEFLIYFQGNSAPDKSGLPSDRFSAERTGGSVSTLTIQRTQQEDSAVYLCASRPGGRPTYEQYFGPGTRLTVT.

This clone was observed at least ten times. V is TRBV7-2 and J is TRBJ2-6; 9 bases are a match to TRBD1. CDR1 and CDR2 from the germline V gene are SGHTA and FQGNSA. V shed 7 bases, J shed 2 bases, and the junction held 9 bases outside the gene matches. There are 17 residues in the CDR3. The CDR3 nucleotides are TGTGCCAGCATCCCGGGACAGGGTAACGCTGGGGCCAACGTCCTGACTTTC. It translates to CASIPGQGNAGANVLTF.

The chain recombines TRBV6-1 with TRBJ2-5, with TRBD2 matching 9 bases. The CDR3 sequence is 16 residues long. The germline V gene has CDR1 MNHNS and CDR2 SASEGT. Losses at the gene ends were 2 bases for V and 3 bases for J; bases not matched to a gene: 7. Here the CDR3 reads CASSELGGRAKETQYF. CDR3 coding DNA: TGTGCCAGCAGTGAACTGGGCGGGAGGGCCAAAGAGACCCAGTACTTC.

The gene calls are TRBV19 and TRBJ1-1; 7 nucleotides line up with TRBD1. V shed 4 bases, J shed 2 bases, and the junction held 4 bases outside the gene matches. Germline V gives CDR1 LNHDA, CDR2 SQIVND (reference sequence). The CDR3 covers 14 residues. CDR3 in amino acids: CASSTDRVNTEAFF. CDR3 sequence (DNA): TGTGCCAGTAGTACAGACAGGGTTAACACTGAAGCTTTCTTT. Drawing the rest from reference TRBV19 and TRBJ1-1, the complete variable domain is DGGITQSPKYLFRKEGQNVTLSCEQNLNHDAMYWYRQDPGQGLRLIYYSQIVNDFQKGDIAEGYSVSREKKESFPLTVTSAQKNPTAFYLCASSTDRVNTEAFFGQGTRLTVV.

CDR3 in DNA: TGCGCCAGCAGCTTGGATCGGGACACCATATATTTT. It encodes CASSLDRDTIYF. V gene TRBV5-1 combines with J gene TRBJ1-3, with D uncertain. In germline, CDR1 is SGHRS, CDR2 YFSETQ. Trimming shortened V by 0 bases and J by 8 bases, and 6 bases separated the two germline ends. The CDR3 runs 12 residues.

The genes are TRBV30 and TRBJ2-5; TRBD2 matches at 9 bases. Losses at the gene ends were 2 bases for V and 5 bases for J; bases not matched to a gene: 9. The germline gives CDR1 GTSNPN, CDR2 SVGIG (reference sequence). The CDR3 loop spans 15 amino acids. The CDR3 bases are TGTGCCTGGAGTACCAAGGGACTAGCTCGGGAGACCCAGTACTTC. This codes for CAWSTKGLARETQYF.

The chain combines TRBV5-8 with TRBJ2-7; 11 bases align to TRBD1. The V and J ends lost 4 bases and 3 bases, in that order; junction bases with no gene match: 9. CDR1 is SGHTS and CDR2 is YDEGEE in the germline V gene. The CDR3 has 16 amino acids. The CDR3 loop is CASSPPTGTGGYEQYF. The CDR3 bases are TGTGCCAGCAGCCCCCCCACAGGGACAGGGGGCTACGAGCAGTACTTC. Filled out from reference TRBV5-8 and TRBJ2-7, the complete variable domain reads EAGVTQSPTHLIKTRGQQATLRCSPISGHTSVYWYQQALGLGLQFLLWYDEGEERNRGNFPPRFSGRQFPNYSSELNVNALELEDSALYLCASSPPTGTGGYEQYFGPGTRLTVT.

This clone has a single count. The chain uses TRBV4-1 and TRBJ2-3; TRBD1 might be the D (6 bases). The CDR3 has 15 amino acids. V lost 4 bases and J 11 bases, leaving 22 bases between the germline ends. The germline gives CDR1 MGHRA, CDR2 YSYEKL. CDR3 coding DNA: TGCGCCAGCAGCCTCACCTTGATGGGAGAAGGGGGGCAGTATTTT. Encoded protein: CASSLTLMGEGGQYF.

The CDR3 sequence is CASCPRQGAPSGANVLTF. In nucleotides, the CDR3 is TGCGCCAGCTGCCCTCGACAGGGGGCGCCTTCTGGGGCCAACGTCCTGACTTTC. V gene TRBV5-1 combines with J gene TRBJ2-6, with TRBD1 matching 10 bases. The V gene end was trimmed by 7 bases and the J gene end by 1 base; junction bases not matched to a gene: 11. CDR1 is SGHRS and CDR2 is YFSETQ in the germline V gene. The CDR3 runs to 18 residues.

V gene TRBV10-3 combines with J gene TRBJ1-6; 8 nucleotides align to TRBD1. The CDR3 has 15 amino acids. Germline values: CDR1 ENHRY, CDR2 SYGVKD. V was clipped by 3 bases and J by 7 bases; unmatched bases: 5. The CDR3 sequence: CAISDRAGGNSPLHF. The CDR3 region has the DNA TGTGCCATCAGTGATCGGGCAGGGGGCAATTCACCCCTCCACTTT.

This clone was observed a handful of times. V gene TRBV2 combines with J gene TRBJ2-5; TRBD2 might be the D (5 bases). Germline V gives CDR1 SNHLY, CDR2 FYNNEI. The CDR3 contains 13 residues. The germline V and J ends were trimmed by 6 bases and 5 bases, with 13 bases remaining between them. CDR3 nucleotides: TGTGCCAGCAGAGACACTAGGACTGAGACCCAGTACTTC. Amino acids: CASRDTRTETQYF.

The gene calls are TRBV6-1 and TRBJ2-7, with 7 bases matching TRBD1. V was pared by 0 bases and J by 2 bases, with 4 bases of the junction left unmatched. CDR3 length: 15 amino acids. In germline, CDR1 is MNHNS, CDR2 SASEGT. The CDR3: CASSEARQGAYEQYF. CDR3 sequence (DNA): TGTGCCAGCAGTGAAGCTCGGCAGGGGGCCTACGAGCAGTACTTC.

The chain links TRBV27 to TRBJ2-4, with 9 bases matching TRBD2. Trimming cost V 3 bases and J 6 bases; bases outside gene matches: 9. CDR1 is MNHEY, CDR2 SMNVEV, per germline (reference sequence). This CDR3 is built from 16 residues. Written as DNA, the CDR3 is TGTGCCAGCAGTTTCGGGCTAGCGGGGATTGGAAACATTCAGTACTTC. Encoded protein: CASSFGLAGIGNIQYF.